This T cell receptor beta chain was captured by sequencing in a study of OX40 agonist ivuxolimab in advanced cancers. Study context: Males comprised roughly four fifths of the group, whose mean age was approximately 62 years (range about 23 to 80).

Trimming removed 3 bases from V and 10 bases from J; junction bases left unmatched: 13. The germline V gene has CDR1 SQVTM and CDR2 ANQGSEA. There are 15 residues in the CDR3. Only in-frame clones appear in the TCRdb table, and some are missing; sequencing was by immunoSEQ multiplex PCR. Of 96,000 or so clones in the sample, 80% to 95% were seen once. This clone was found once. The source material was CD4+ or CD8+ T cells sorted from blood, sampled in a trial of the OX40 agonist ivuxolimab. The rearrangement links TRBV29-1 to TRBJ2-1; 9 positions match TRBD2. This receptor was obtained from an adult with an advanced solid tumor such as melanoma, head and neck, liver or kidney cancer. This CDR3 reads CSVDRAGGNTREQFF. CDR3 nucleotides: TGCAGCGTTGATAGAGCGGGAGGCAATACAAGGGAGCAGTTCTTC.